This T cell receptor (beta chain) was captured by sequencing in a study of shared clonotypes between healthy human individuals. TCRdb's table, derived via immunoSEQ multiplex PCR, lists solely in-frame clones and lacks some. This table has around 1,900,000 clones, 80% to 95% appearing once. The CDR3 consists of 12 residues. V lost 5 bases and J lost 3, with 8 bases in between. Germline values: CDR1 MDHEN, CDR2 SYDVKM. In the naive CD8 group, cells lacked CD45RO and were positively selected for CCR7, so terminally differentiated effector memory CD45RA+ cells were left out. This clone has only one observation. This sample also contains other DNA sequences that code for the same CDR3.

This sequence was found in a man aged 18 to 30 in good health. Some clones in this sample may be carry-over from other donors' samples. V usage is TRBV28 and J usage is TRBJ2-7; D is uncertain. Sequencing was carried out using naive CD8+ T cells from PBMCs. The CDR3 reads CASSPSNYEQYF. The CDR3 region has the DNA TGTGCCAGCAGTCCCAGTAACTACGAGCAGTACTTC.